This is a list of T cell receptor beta chains from one sample in a study of beta chain features in type 1 diabetes. The protocol was immunoSEQ multiplex PCR, while the TCRdb copy is restricted to in-frame clones and leaves out a portion. In the table there are more than 300,000 clones, roughly 8% of which are singletons. The sequencing sample was made of central memory CD4+ T cells from blood. The receptors derive from a woman aged 18-29 years in good health. Both conserved end residues are part of each CDR3. A D gene is named only where the DNA matches it firmly. Clone size is not always given. Where it is, it says once, few, many or a class for expanded clones.

v_call	j_call	clone_size	d_call	cdr3_nt	cdr3_aa
TRBV4-1	TRBJ2-2	few	TRBD1	TGCGCCAGCAGCCAACAACAGGGGGCCGGGGAGCTGTTTTTT	CASSQQQGAGELFF
TRBV5-6	TRBJ1-2	few	.	TGTGCCAGCAGCCCCGCCGGGCCCTATGGCTACACCTTC	CASSPAGPYGYTF
TRBV2	TRBJ1-2	few	.	TGTGCCAGCAGTGCGCCACAGGGAAGAGGCTATGGCTACACCTTC	CASSAPQGRGYGYTF
TRBV7-2	TRBJ2-7	.	TRBD2	TGTGCCAGCAGCTTTGCGGGAGGAATCGACGAGCAGTACTTC	CASSFAGGIDEQYF
TRBV7-2	TRBJ1-1	few	.	TGTGCCAGCAGCCGGGGGACCGGTGAAGCTTTCTTT	CASSRGTGEAFF
TRBV9	TRBJ1-5	.	.	TGTGCCAGCAGCGTACATCCGGACAGCTTCAATCAGCCCCAGCATTTT	CASSVHPDSFNQPQHF
TRBV5-4	TRBJ2-5	.	TRBD1	TGTGCCAGCAGCTCTAAGACAGGGGAAGAGACCCAGTACTTC	CASSSKTGEETQYF
TRBV10-3	TRBJ2-1	.	TRBD2	TGTGCCATCAGTGAGCACCTAGCGGGAGCGGGGGGCAATGAGCAGTTCTTC	CAISEHLAGAGGNEQFF
TRBV7-6	TRBJ2-7	.	.	TGTGCCAGCGGAGGGCCCGCGGGTGAGCAGTACTTC	CASGGPAGEQYF
TRBV5-1	TRBJ2-7	few	.	TGCGCCAGCAGCTTGGGGAGCTCCTACGAGCAGTACTTC	CASSLGSSYEQYF
TRBV7-9	TRBJ2-5	many	.	TGTGCCAGCAGCCCCCAAGAGACCCAGTACTTC	CASSPQETQYF
TRBV4-2	TRBJ1-1	.	.	TGTGCCAGCAGCCAAGATAGGCCAGCCAGGATGAACACTGAAGCTTTCTTT	CASSQDRPARMNTEAFF
TRBV28	TRBJ2-7	many	.	TGTGCCAGCAGTTTCAGGGGAGAGCAGTACTTC	CASSFRGEQYF
TRBV23-1	TRBJ2-1	medium-sized	TRBD1	TGCGCCAGCAGTCATAATAGGGACAGCAATGAGCAGTTCTTC	CASSHNRDSNEQFF
TRBV7-9	TRBJ2-3	few	.	TGTGCCAGCAGCTTTAGAGTGGATACGCAGTATTTT	CASSFRVDTQYF
TRBV5-4	TRBJ2-3	.	.	TGTGCCAGCAGCCTTTACAGGGATACGCAGTATTTT	CASSLYRDTQYF
TRBV15	TRBJ2-1	few	TRBD2	TGTGCCACCAGCAGAGAACTAGCGGGAGACTATGAGCAGTTCTTC	CATSRELAGDYEQFF
TRBV18	TRBJ1-2	.	.	TGTGCCAGCTCAGCCGGGACGGACCGTCCCTATGGCTACACCTTC	CASSAGTDRPYGYTF
TRBV5-4	TRBJ1-4	.	TRBD1	TGTGCCAGCAGTCGAGCGACAGGGGAATCGCGGGAAAAACTGTTTTTT	CASSRATGESREKLFF
TRBV7-9	TRBJ2-1	few	TRBD2	TGTGCCAGCAGCGACGGGAGGGCCTGGGAGCAGTTCTTC	CASSDGRAWEQFF
TRBV6-6	TRBJ2-3	.	TRBD2	TGTGCCAGCACCATAGCGGGGAGCACAGATACGCAGTATTTT	CASTIAGSTDTQYF
TRBV5-6	TRBJ2-5	.	.	TGTGCCAGCAGCTCAAAAGAGACCCAGTACTTC	CASSSKETQYF
TRBV2	TRBJ2-3	.	.	TGTGCCAGCAGTGAGCTGGGAATACTCACAGATACGCAGTATTTT	CASSELGILTDTQYF
TRBV5-4	TRBJ1-5	.	.	TGTGCCAGCAGCTTGGGGGGGGCCAATCAGCCCCAGCATTTT	CASSLGGANQPQHF
TRBV18	TRBJ2-1	few	.	TGTGCCAGCTCAAATCGAAACAATGAGCAGTTCTTC	CASSNRNNEQFF
TRBV5-1	TRBJ2-1	.	TRBD1	TGCGCCAGCAGCTTGGTCGGACAGGGGCTTGATGAGCAGTTCTTC	CASSLVGQGLDEQFF
TRBV7-2	TRBJ2-3	.	TRBD1	TGTGCCAGCAGCCAGGGACAGGGAAGGCCAGATACGCAGTATTTT	CASSQGQGRPDTQYF
TRBV11-2	TRBJ1-6	few	.	TGTGCCAGCAGCTTAGATCCGGGACAATCACCCCTCCACTTT	CASSLDPGQSPLHF
TRBV4-3	TRBJ2-2	few	.	TGCGCCAGCAGCCAAGAAGGAAGGGGCTTGGCCGGGGAGCTGTTTTTT	CASSQEGRGLAGELFF
TRBV9	TRBJ2-1	.	TRBD2	TGTGCCAGCAGCGCCCAACCTAGCGGGAGTTTAAATGAGCAGTTCTTC	CASSAQPSGSLNEQFF
TRBV7-6	TRBJ2-3	few	.	TGTGCCAGCAGCTACGGGAACAGGGCGTCAGATACGCAGTATTTT	CASSYGNRASDTQYF
TRBV7-2	TRBJ2-3	few	.	TGTGCCAGCAGCTTAGATCGCGGAACCACAGATACGCAGTATTTT	CASSLDRGTTDTQYF
TRBV4-3	TRBJ1-1	few	.	TGCGCCAGCAGCCAAGGTCGAGCGAACACTGAAGCTTTCTTT	CASSQGRANTEAFF
TRBV5-6	TRBJ2-7	few	.	TGTGCCAGCAGCTTGGGGGACTCGCCGAAGTACTTC	CASSLGDSPKYF
TRBV7-9	TRBJ1-3	few	.	TGTGCCAGCAGCTTACAGGGTACTGGAAACACCATATATTTT	CASSLQGTGNTIYF
TRBV29-1	TRBJ1-5	few	.	TGCAGCGCGACAATCGGGGATGGCAATCAGCCCCAGCATTTT	CSATIGDGNQPQHF
TRBV29-1	TRBJ2-5	few	TRBD2	TGCAGCGCGAATCCGGGACTAGCGGGAGTTGCCAAAAGAGAGACCCAGTACTTC	CSANPGLAGVAKRETQYF
TRBV7-6	TRBJ2-7	.	TRBD2	TGTGCCAGCAGCCCCATGATGGCGGGAGGGGCCTACGAGCAGTACTTC	CASSPMMAGGAYEQYF
TRBV29-1	TRBJ2-2	few	.	TGCAGCGTCGCAGGGTTCACCGGGGAGCTGTTTTTT	CSVAGFTGELFF
TRBV5-1	TRBJ2-1	few	.	TGCGCCAGCAAGGGGGAAGTGAGCTCCTACAATGAGCAGTTCTTC	CASKGEVSSYNEQFF
TRBV7-2	TRBJ2-1	.	.	TGTGCCAGCAGCTTAGGAGGGAGGAGCTCCTACAATGAGCAGTTCTTC	CASSLGGRSSYNEQFF
TRBV5-1	TRBJ2-1	few	.	TGCGCCAGCAGCATCAACAGGGTTGATGAGCAGTTCTTC	CASSINRVDEQFF
TRBV4-2	TRBJ2-6	few	.	TGTGCCAGCAGCCAAGGACTTTTGTATGGGGGTGCCCGCTCTGGGGCCAACGTCCTGACTTTC	CASSQGLLYGGARSGANVLTF
TRBV19	TRBJ2-6	.	.	TGTGCCAGTAGTTTGGTTAACTCTGGGGCCAACGTCCTGACTTTC	CASSLVNSGANVLTF
TRBV10-3	TRBJ2-3	.	TRBD1	TGTGCCATCAGTGCCGGGACAGGGGCGTCAGATACGCAGTATTTT	CAISAGTGASDTQYF